The present T cell receptor (beta chain) was sequenced within a study of T cells in Graves' hyperthyroidism and ophthalmopathy. Findings and limits, study-wide: The model anticipated ophthalmopathy a median about six months pre-onset. Most thyroid clonotypes with frequency above 0.001 were detected in blood.

This CDR3 is built from 15 residues. With 3 bases removed from V and 3 bases from J, the gap between germline ends came to 15 bases. The V gene's germline CDR1 is SGHRS and CDR2 YFSETQ. In its sample, this clonotype was seen many times. Antigen: not known. The sample of blood was obtained at first hyperthyroidism diagnosis (before any ophthalmopathy symptoms). TCR beta CDR3 region amplification was performed from RNA transcripts. Using the HTBI primer set, a first-round RT-PCR was run on the TCR CDR3. MiXCR, applied by TCRdb to the multiplex PCR reads, yields one record per CDR3 protein. The data hold around 700,000 distinct CDR3 sequences, with approximately 18% observed a single time.

The genes are TRBV5-1 and TRBJ2-5, with D perhaps TRBD1 or TRBD2 (5 bases each). Material: blood. This TCR came from a woman aged 45-60 years with Graves' hyperthyroidism that later progressed to Graves' ophthalmopathy. The CDR3 DNA sequence: TGCGCCAGCAGCTCGCTCGGGGCCCTAAAAGAGACCCAGTACTTC. Protein sequence: CASSSLGALKETQYF.